This T cell receptor (beta chain) was observed in a study of cytomegalovirus exposure and HLA in healthy donors. Using immunoSEQ multiplex PCR, the repertoire was profiled, and TCRdb retains in-frame clones only, with some absent. The data show more than 95,000 clones, with roughly nine tenths seen just once and around 4.5% held by the top ten. The source is a man aged 18 to 30 in good health and CMV-seropositive. Sequencing was carried out using PBMCs.

The CDR3 protein is CASRTNAAAATDTQYF. CDR3 DNA sequence: TGTGCCAGCAGAACTAACGCCGCGGCAGCCACAGATACGCAGTATTTT. The J gene is TRBJ2-3, the V gene TRBV7-2; D uncertain. The CDR3 contains 16 residues. Deletions cut 6 bases from V and 2 bases from J, with 18 bases between. Germline V CDR1 and CDR2: SGHTA, FQGNSA. Drawing the rest from reference TRBV7-2 and TRBJ2-3, the complete variable domain is GAGVSQSPSNKVTEKGKDVELRCDPISGHTALYWYRQSLGQGLEFLIYFQGNSAPDKSGLPSDRFSAERTGGSVSTLTIQRTQQEDSAVYLCASRTNAAAATDTQYFGPGTRLTVL.